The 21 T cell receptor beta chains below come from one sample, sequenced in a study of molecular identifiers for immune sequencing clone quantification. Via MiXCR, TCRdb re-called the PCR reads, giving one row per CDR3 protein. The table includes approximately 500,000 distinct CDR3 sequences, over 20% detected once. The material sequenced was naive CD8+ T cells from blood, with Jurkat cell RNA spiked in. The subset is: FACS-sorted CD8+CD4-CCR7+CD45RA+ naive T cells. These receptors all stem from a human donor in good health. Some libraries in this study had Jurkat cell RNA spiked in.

CDR3 nucleotide sequence: TGCGCCAGCAGCTTGGGCCCAGATACGCAGCATTTT. The encoded protein is CASSLGPDTQHF. The gene calls are TRBV5-1 and TRBJ2-3; D is unresolved. The J call is doubtful: the DNA matches TRBJ1-5 better. The germline V gene has CDR1 SGHRS and CDR2 YFSETQ. The length of the CDR3 is 12 residues.

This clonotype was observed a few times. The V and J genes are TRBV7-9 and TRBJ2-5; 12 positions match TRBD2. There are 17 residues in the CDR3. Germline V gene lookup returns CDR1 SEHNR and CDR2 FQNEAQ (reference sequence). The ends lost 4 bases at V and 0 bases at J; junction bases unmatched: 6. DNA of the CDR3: TGTGCCAGCAGCTCCCGACTAGCGGGGGCCCACCAAGAGACCCAGTACTTC. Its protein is CASSSRLAGAHQETQYF.

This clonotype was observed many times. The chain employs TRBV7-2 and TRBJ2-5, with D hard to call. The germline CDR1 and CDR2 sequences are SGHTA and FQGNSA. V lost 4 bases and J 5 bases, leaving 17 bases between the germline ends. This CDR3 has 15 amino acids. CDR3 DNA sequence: TGTGCCAGCAGCTCCTCGCGGTCGCTAGGGGAGACCCAGTACTTC. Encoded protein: CASSSSRSLGETQYF.

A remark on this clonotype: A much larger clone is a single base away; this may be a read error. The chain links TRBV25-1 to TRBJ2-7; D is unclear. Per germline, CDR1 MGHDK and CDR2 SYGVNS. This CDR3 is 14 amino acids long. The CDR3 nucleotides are TGTGCCAGCGGTGAATATAACGACCCCTACGAGCAGTACTTC. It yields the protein CASGEYNDPYEQYF.

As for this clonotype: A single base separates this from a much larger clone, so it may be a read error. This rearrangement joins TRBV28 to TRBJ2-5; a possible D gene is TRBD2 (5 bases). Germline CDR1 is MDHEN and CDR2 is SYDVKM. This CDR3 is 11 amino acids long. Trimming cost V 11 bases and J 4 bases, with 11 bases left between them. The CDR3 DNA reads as TGTGCCGCCAACGAGGGAGAGACCCAGTACTTC. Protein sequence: CAANEGETQYF.

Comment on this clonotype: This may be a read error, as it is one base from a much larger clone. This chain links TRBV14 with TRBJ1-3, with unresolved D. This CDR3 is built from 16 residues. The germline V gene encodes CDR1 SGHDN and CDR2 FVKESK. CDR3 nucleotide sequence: TGTGCCAGCAGCCGAGACCAGATTCGCTCTGGAAACACCATACATTTT. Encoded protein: CASSRDQIRSGNTIHF.

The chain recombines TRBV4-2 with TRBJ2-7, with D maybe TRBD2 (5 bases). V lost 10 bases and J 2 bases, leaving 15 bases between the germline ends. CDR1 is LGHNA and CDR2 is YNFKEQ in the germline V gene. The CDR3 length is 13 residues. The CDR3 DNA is TGTGCCACCTCGGGGTCAATCCCCTACGAGCAGTACTTC. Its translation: CATSGSIPYEQYF.

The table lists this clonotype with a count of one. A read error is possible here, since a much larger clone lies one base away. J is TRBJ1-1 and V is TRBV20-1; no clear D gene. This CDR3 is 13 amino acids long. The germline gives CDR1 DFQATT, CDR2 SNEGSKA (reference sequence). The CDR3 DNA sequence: TGCGGTGCTAGTACTTTAATGAACACTGAAGCTTTCTTT. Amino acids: CGASTLMNTEAFF.

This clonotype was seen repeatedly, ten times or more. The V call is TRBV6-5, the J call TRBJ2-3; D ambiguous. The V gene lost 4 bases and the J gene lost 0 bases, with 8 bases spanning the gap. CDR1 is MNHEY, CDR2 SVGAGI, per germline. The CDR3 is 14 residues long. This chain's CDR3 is CASSLETSTDTQYF. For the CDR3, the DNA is TGTGCCAGCAGTTTGGAGACGAGCACAGATACGCAGTATTTT.

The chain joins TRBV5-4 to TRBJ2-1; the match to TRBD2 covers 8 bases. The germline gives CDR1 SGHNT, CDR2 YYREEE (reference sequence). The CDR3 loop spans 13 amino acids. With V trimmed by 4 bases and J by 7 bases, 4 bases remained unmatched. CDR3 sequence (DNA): TGTGCCAGCAGCGTAGCGGGATGGAATGAGCAGTTCTTC. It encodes CASSVAGWNEQFF.

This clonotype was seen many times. The CDR3 loop reads CASSQGTYGGDPQHF. DNA of the CDR3: TGTGCCAGCAGTCAGGGGACCTACGGGGGGGACCCCCAGCATTTT. V gene TRBV5-5 combines with J gene TRBJ1-5; D is possibly TRBD1 (6 bases). CDR3 length equals 15 residues. CDR1 is SGHKS, CDR2 YYEKEE, per germline (reference sequence). Trimming removed 5 bases at V and 10 bases at J, with 22 bases between.

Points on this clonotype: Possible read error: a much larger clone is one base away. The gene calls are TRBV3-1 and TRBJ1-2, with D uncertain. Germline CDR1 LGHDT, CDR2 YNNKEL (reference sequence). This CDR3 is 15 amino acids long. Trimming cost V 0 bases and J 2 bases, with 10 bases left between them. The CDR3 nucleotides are TGTGCCAGCAGCCAAGATTCCAATACCAACTATGGCTACACCTTC. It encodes CASSQDSNTNYGYTF.

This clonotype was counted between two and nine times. CDR3 loop: CASSFGAATDTQYF. CDR3 sequence (DNA): TGTGCCAGCAGTTTTGGCGCGGCGACAGATACGCAGTATTTT. The J gene is TRBJ2-3, the V gene TRBV28; D gene ambiguous. The CDR3 is 14 amino acids. Germline values: CDR1 MDHEN, CDR2 SYDVKM. V dropped 3 bases and J dropped 3 bases, with 10 bases sitting between them.

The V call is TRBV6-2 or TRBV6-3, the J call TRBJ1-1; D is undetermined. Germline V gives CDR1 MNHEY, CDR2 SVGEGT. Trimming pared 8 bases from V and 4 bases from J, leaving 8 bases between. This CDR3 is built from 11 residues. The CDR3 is CASGVGTEAFF. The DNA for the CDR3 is TGTGCCAGCGGAGTGGGCACTGAAGCTTTCTTT.

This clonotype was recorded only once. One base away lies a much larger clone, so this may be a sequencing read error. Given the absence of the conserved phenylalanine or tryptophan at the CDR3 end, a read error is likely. DNA of the CDR3: TGTGCCACCAGTGATTTGGGAGGGACAACCCCTAATGAGCAGTTCCTC. This translates into CATSDLGGTTPNEQFL. This chain links TRBV24-1 with TRBJ2-1, with D perhaps matching TRBD1 or TRBD2 (6 bases each). This CDR3 contains 16 residues. Trimming removed 0 bases from V and 7 bases from J, with 15 bases in between. CDR1 KGHDR and CDR2 SFDVKD come from the germline V gene.

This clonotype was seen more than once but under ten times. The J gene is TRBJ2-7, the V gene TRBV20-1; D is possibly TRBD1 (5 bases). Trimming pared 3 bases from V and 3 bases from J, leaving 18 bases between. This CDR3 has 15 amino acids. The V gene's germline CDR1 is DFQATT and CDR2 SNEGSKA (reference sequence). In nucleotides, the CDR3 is TGCAGTGCTAGGCCGACAGCCCAGGTAGGCTACGAGCAGTACTTC. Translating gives CSARPTAQVGYEQYF.

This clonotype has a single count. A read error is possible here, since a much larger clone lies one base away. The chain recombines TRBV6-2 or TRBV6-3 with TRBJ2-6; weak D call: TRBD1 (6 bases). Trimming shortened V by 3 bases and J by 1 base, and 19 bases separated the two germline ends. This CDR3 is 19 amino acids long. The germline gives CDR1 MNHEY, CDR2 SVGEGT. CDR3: CASSYDPRQEASGANVLTF. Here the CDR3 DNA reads TGTGCCAGCAGTTATGATCCGAGACAGGAGGCTTCTGGGGCCAACGTCCTGACTTTC.

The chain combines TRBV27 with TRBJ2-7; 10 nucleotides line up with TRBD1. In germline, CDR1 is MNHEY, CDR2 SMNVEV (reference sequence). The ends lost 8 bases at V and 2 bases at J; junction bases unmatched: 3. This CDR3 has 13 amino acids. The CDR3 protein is CASGQGVTYEQYF. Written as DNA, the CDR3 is TGTGCCAGCGGACAGGGGGTAACCTACGAGCAGTACTTC.

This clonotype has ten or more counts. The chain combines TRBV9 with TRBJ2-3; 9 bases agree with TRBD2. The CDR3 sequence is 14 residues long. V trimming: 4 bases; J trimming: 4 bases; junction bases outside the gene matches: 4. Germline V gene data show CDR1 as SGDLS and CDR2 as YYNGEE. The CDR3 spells CASSSGGPADTQYF. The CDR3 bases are TGTGCCAGCAGCAGCGGGGGGCCCGCAGATACGCAGTATTTT.

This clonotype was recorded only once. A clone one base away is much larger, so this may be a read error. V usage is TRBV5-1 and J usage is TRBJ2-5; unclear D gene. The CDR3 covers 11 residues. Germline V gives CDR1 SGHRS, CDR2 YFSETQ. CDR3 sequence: CASSQEETRYF. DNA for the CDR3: TGCGCCAGCAGTCAAGAGGAGACCCGGTACTTC.

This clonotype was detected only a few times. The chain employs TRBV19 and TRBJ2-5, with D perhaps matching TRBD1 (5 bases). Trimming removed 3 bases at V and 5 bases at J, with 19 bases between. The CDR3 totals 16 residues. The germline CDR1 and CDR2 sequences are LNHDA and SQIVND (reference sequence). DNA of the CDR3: TGTGCCAGTAGTATGCCGGACAAGGGGTTTGGGGAGACCCAGTACTTC. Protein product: CASSMPDKGFGETQYF.